The source of this T cell receptor beta chain is a study of blood T cell repertoires in COVID-19. Study details: The cDNA or gDNA used as material had been derived from T cells, B-cell-depleted T cells, or PBMCs.

Original analysis: By means of reference gene primer amplification, nucleated cell counts were estimated. Some clones are missing from TCRdb's copy, which holds only in-frame ones; the method was immunoSEQ multiplex PCR. For V, J and clone size, that table is used; D and trimming come from the DNA. The data contain 170,000 or so clones, around 83% of them seen just once; the ten biggest clones take up 6.5% to 8.5%. Patients at the Seattle site were enrolled during active infection and followed longitudinally. The CDR3 contains 15 residues. Germline CDR1 is MNHNS and CDR2 is SASEGT. Trimming cost V 7 bases and J 0 bases, with 13 bases left between them.

V gene TRBV6-1 combines with J gene TRBJ2-1, with no clear D. The TCR comes from a woman in her 70s with COVID-19, enrolled during active disease. The sample was peripheral blood. The CDR3 DNA sequence: TGTGCCAGCAAAACAAGGCCAGGCTCCTACAATGAGCAGTTCTTC. Protein sequence: CASKTRPGSYNEQFF.